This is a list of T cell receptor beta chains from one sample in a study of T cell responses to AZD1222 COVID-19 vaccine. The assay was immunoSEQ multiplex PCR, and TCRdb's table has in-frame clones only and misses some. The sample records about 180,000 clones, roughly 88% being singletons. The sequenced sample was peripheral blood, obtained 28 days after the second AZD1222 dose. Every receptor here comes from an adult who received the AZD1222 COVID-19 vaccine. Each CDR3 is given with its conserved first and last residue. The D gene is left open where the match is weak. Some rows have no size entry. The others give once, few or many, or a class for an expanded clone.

CASSIRLAGRYEQYF TGTGCCAGCAGCATCCGACTAGCGGGGCGGTACGAGCAGTACTTC - TRBJ2-7 TRBV7-8 TRBD2
CATSMRDRAYTF TGTGCCACCAGCATGAGGGACAGGGCCTACACCTTC - TRBJ1-2 TRBV15 TRBD1
CASRETGGRFDEQYF TGTGCCAGCAGGGAGACAGGGGGGCGATTCGACGAGCAGTACTTC once TRBJ2-7 TRBV6-5 TRBD1
CASRNFGQGSTEAFF TGTGCCAGTAGAAACTTCGGACAGGGCAGCACTGAAGCTTTCTTT few TRBJ1-1 TRBV19 TRBD1
CASSPTGVGEKLFF TGTGCCAGCAGCCCCACAGGGGTTGGTGAAAAACTGTTTTTT once TRBJ1-4 TRBV3-1/TRBV3-2 TRBD1
CASSLSLAGSYEQYF TGTGCCAGCAGCCTTTCTCTAGCGGGGAGCTACGAGCAGTACTTC - TRBJ2-7 TRBV4-2 TRBD2
CASSPLGSAQETQYF TGTGCCAGCAGCCCCTTGGGCAGCGCTCAGGAGACCCAGTACTTC - TRBJ2-5 TRBV7-9 -
CSAGTGNEQYF TGCAGTGCTGGGACAGGGAACGAGCAGTACTTC - TRBJ2-7 TRBV20-1 TRBD1
CSASTGPGSGYTF TGCAGTGCTAGTACAGGTCCTGGGAGTGGCTACACCTTC - TRBJ1-2 TRBV20-1 -
CASSIDPRGYGYTF TGTGCCAGTAGTATCGATCCGAGGGGCTATGGCTACACCTTC - TRBJ1-2 TRBV19 -
CASSHRGQGGSLYNEQFF TGTGCCAGCAGCCACCGGGGACAGGGGGGGAGCCTTTACAATGAGCAGTTCTTC - TRBJ2-1 TRBV11-3 TRBD1
CASSLPVVGESSPLHF TGTGCCAGCAGTTTACCTGTTGTAGGGGAAAGTTCACCCCTCCACTTT - TRBJ1-6 TRBV6-6 -
CASSVPRGQTNTGELFF TGTGCCAGCAGCGTCCCTAGGGGACAGACGAACACCGGGGAGCTGTTTTTT - TRBJ2-2 TRBV9 TRBD1
CASSLAGGSGNTIYF TGCGCCAGCAGCTTGGCCGGGGGGTCTGGAAACACCATATATTTT - TRBJ1-3 TRBV5-1 -
CASSLDNAILDTQYF TGTGCCAGCAGCTTGGACAACGCGATCTTGGATACGCAGTATTTT - TRBJ2-3 TRBV5-4 -
CASSIGGSNQPQHF TGTGCCAGTAGTATAGGGGGCTCAAATCAGCCCCAGCATTTT - TRBJ1-5 TRBV19 -
CATSDFRGTEAFF TGTGCCACCAGTGATTTCAGGGGTACTGAAGCTTTCTTT - TRBJ1-1 TRBV24-1 -
CASSSQGAEETQYF TGTGCCAGCAGTTCACAGGGGGCAGAGGAGACCCAGTACTTC - TRBJ2-5 TRBV9 TRBD1
CASSPDGASSNEQFF TGTGCCAGCAGCCCCGACGGGGCCTCCTCCAATGAGCAGTTCTTC - TRBJ2-1 TRBV7-2 -
CASSLEGGYGYTF TGCGCCAGCAGCTTGGAAGGTGGCTATGGCTACACCTTC once TRBJ1-2 TRBV5-1 -
CASSLRTETSTDTQYF TGTGCCAGCAGCTTACGGACAGAGACTAGCACAGATACGCAGTATTTT - TRBJ2-3 TRBV5-5 -
CASSVNNRGHGTDTQYF TGTGCCAGCAGCGTTAACAACAGGGGGCATGGTACAGATACGCAGTATTTT - TRBJ2-3 TRBV9 TRBD1
CASSLAGRGRGTDTQYF TGTGCCAGCAGCTTGGCAGGCAGGGGGCGCGGAACAGATACGCAGTATTTT - TRBJ2-3 TRBV5-4 TRBD1
CASSLGPNTGELFF TGTGCCAGCAGCCTCGGACCGAACACCGGGGAGCTGTTTTTT - TRBJ2-2 TRBV9 -
CASSEGSGDYGYTF TGTGCCAGCAGTGAAGGGTCAGGGGACTATGGCTACACCTTC - TRBJ1-2 TRBV6-1 -
CASSRDRGNIQYF TGTGCCAGTAGTAGGGACAGGGGAAACATTCAGTACTTC - TRBJ2-4 TRBV19 TRBD1
CASSLDPRGAEGGYTF TGTGCCAGCAGCTTAGACCCACGAGGAGCTGAAGGTGGCTACACCTTC once TRBJ1-2 TRBV5-6 -
CASSLAEEEAFF TGCGCCAGCAGCTTGGCCGAAGAGGAAGCTTTCTTT - TRBJ1-1 TRBV5-1 -
CASSPFLGGNEKLFF TGTGCCAGTAGTCCTTTCCTCGGGGGTAATGAAAAACTGTTTTTT once TRBJ1-4 TRBV19 -
CASSKIGQGIYEQYF TGTGCCAGTAGTAAAATAGGACAGGGGATCTACGAGCAGTACTTC - TRBJ2-7 TRBV19 TRBD1
CAWTGDSYQPQHF TGTGCCTGGACCGGGGACAGTTATCAGCCCCAGCATTTT - TRBJ1-5 TRBV30 TRBD1
CARRNKEGTEAFF TGCGCCAGGAGAAACAAGGAGGGCACTGAAGCTTTCTTT - TRBJ1-1 TRBV10-1 -
CASSSEGGSGTGELFF TGTGCCAGCAGCTCCGAGGGAGGGTCGGGCACCGGGGAGCTGTTTTTT - TRBJ2-2 TRBV7-6 TRBD2
CASSVGTAAANEKLFF TGTGCCAGCAGCGTAGGGACGGCAGCGGCGAATGAAAAACTGTTTTTT - TRBJ1-4 TRBV9 -
CASSPRLTDNEQFF TGCGCCAGCAGCCCCCGTCTAACCGACAATGAGCAGTTCTTC - TRBJ2-1 TRBV4-1 -
CASSKTGVYYGYTF TGTGCCAGCAGCAAAACAGGCGTTTACTATGGCTACACCTTC - TRBJ1-2 TRBV14 -
CASSLLPSDGGELFF TGTGCCAGCAGCTTACTTCCTAGCGACGGCGGGGAGCTGTTTTTT - TRBJ2-2 TRBV7-8 -
CASSIQGLGYTF TGTGCCAGTAGTATACAAGGGTTAGGCTACACCTTC - TRBJ1-2 TRBV19 -
CASSLQGGATNEKLFF TGTGCCAGCAGCCTACAGGGGGGAGCAACTAATGAAAAACTGTTTTTT - TRBJ1-4 TRBV9 TRBD1
CASRTGTTSGNTIYF TGTGCCAGCAGAACAGGGACCACTTCTGGAAACACCATATATTTT - TRBJ1-3 TRBV5-8 -
CASSLKGTGPYEQYF TGTGCCAGCAGCTTAAAGGGGACAGGCCCCTACGAGCAGTACTTC - TRBJ2-7 TRBV7-3 TRBD1
CASGYSSITTGELFF TGTGCTAGTGGTTACTCCTCAATAACAACCGGGGAGCTGTTTTTT - TRBJ2-2 TRBV12-5 -
CSATFVQAFF TGCAGTGCTACCTTTGTCCAAGCTTTCTTT few TRBJ1-1 TRBV20-1 -
CASSWAEVSTGELFF TGCGCCAGCAGTTGGGCAGAGGTTAGCACCGGGGAGCTGTTTTTT - TRBJ2-2 TRBV5-1 -
CASKDRSPLHF TGTGCCAGCAAAGACCGTTCACCCCTCCACTTT - TRBJ1-6 TRBV6-5 -
CATSDRGDRGAFF TGTGCCACCAGTGACCGCGGGGACAGGGGAGCTTTCTTT once TRBJ1-1 TRBV24-1 TRBD1
CSVVKLTLSSTDTQYF TGCAGCGTTGTGAAGTTAACTTTATCTAGCACAGATACGCAGTATTTT - TRBJ2-3 TRBV29-1 -
CASSGRQGYTGELFF TGCGCCAGCAGCGGGAGGCAGGGGTACACCGGGGAGCTGTTTTTT - TRBJ2-2 TRBV5-1 -
CASRAGLSTDTQYF TGTGCCAGCCGCGCCGGACTTAGCACAGATACGCAGTATTTT - TRBJ2-3 TRBV9 -
CASSLGGEGRVYGYTF TGTGCCAGCAGTTTAGGGGGGGAGGGGAGAGTCTATGGCTACACCTTC - TRBJ1-2 TRBV28 -
CASSLIGGRYNEQFF TGTGCCAGCAGTTTGATCGGGGGGCGGTACAATGAGCAGTTCTTC - TRBJ2-1 TRBV27 -